A single sample is the source of the 8 T cell receptor beta chains below, sequenced in a study of OX40 agonist ivuxolimab in advanced cancers. Measured with immunoSEQ multiplex PCR; TCRdb has only the in-frame clones, and not every one. The table lists 45,000 to 70,000 clones, more than 80% of them singletons. The source material was CD4+ or CD8+ T cells sorted from blood, sampled in a trial of the OX40 agonist ivuxolimab. All receptors derive from an adult with an advanced solid tumor such as melanoma, head and neck, liver or kidney cancer.

The rearrangement joins TRBV5-1 to TRBJ2-1; D tentatively reads TRBD1 or TRBD2 (5 bases each). CDR1 and CDR2 (germline): SGHRS, YFSETQ. Trimming stripped 10 bases from V and 9 bases from J, with 20 bases between. The CDR3 length is 13 residues. The CDR3 loop reads CASAGTDEGEQFF. CDR3 DNA: TGCGCCTCAGCCGGGACCGATGAGGGTGAGCAGTTCTTC.

J is TRBJ1-6 and V is TRBV19; D is uncertain. V lost 3 bases and J lost 2, with 8 bases in between. This CDR3 spans 15 amino acids. CDR1 and CDR2 from the germline V gene are LNHDA and SQIVND (reference sequence). The CDR3 region has the DNA TGTGCCAGTAGTATTGCGGCGGCCTATAATTCACCCCTCCACTTT. It is translated as CASSIAAAYNSPLHF.

The chain joins TRBV5-6 to TRBJ1-1; D unclear. CDR1 and CDR2 (germline): SGHDT, YYEEEE. This CDR3 is 15 amino acids long. V lost 4 bases and J lost 1, with 14 bases in between. The CDR3 is CASSRLTFQNTEAFF. In nucleotides, the CDR3 is TGTGCCAGCAGCCGGCTGACATTCCAGAACACTGAAGCTTTCTTT.

CDR3 sequence (DNA): TGCGCCAGCAGCCAATTAGGGAATGCTGGGGCCAACGTCCTGACTTTC. Its translation is CASSQLGNAGANVLTF. The rearrangement links TRBV4-1 to TRBJ2-6; D is uncertain. CDR3 size: 16 residues. Germline CDR1 MGHRA, CDR2 YSYEKL. V was cut by 2 bases and J by 2 bases, with 10 bases left in between.

This rearrangement joins TRBV19 to TRBJ2-2, with 7 bases fitting TRBD1. V shed 3 bases, J shed 4 bases, and the junction held 5 bases outside the gene matches. The CDR3 runs 15 residues. Germline CDR1 reads LNHDA; CDR2 reads SQIVND (reference sequence). The CDR3 loop is CASSIPTGITGELFF. DNA of the CDR3: TGTGCCAGTAGTATTCCGACAGGGATCACCGGGGAGCTGTTTTTT.

The chain's CDR3 is CASSLVGTGRSSQAFF. The CDR3 DNA is TGTGCCAGCAGCTTAGTGGGGACAGGTAGGAGCAGTCAGGCTTTCTTT. The chain carries TRBV11-2 and TRBJ1-1; 8 positions agree with TRBD1. Germline-derived CDR1 and CDR2 are SGHAT and FQNNGV. J gave up 11 bases and V 1 base, and 15 bases lay outside the gene matches. This CDR3 is 16 amino acids long. The full variable domain, rest sourced from reference TRBV11-2 and TRBJ1-1, is EAGVAQSPRYKIIEKRQSVAFWCNPISGHATLYWYQQILGQGPKLLIQFQNNGVVDDSQLPKDRFSAERLKGVDSTLKIQPAKLEDSAVYLCASSLVGTGRSSQAFFGQGTRLTVV.

This clone was found a few times. This chain joins TRBV7-8 and TRBJ1-4; D is possibly TRBD1 (5 bases). Germline-derived CDR1 and CDR2 are SGHVS and FQNEAQ. The CDR3 runs 15 residues. Trimming removed 4 bases at V and 0 bases at J, with 9 bases between. The CDR3 nucleotides read TGTGCCAGCAGCTCGACAGATACAACTAATGAAAAACTGTTTTTT. Translation gives CASSSTDTTNEKLFF.

J is TRBJ2-7 and V is TRBV20-1; D is undetermined. Deletions cut 0 bases from V and 8 bases from J, with 8 bases between. This CDR3 contains 11 residues. Germline loops: CDR1 DFQATT, CDR2 SNEGSKA (reference sequence). CDR3 amino acids: CSARDPRKQYF. The CDR3 DNA is TGCAGTGCTAGAGATCCCAGAAAGCAGTACTTC.